The next 30 T cell receptor delta chains were all read from a single sample in a study of Vδ1+ human thymocytes. The template was reverse-transcribed extracted RNA. Pooled V-gene forward primers with one constant-region reverse primer generated the CDR3 amplicons by multiplex PCR. TCRdb re-called the multiplex PCR reads via CATT. In the table there are roughly 50,000 delta-chain clones, about a sixth of which are singletons. Study results and caveats: Thymic TRG and TRD repertoires appeared highly polyclonal.

For these receptors, no antigen is known. The source material was Vdelta1+ gamma-delta thymocytes from the thymus. Subset of the sample: FACS-sorted CD3+ TCRalphabeta- TCRVdelta1+ TCRVdelta2- thymocytes. Every receptor here comes from a boy under two years old who had congenital heart surgery.

The chain has TRDV1 and TRDJ1, with 9 positions matching TRDD3. The CDR3 is 24 amino acids. Trimming removed 1 base from V and 0 bases from J; junction bases left unmatched: 27. Germline V gives CDR1 TSWWSYY, CDR2 QGS. The DNA for the CDR3 is TGTGCTCTTGGGGAACCCTTCCGGGGAAGTGGTACTGGGGGACCCCCCGGGTACACCGATAAACTCATCTTT. It yields the protein CALGEPFRGSGTGGPPGYTDKLIF.

This clone was counted between two and nine times. The chain uses TRDV1 and TRDJ1; no clear D. Trimming pared 3 bases from V and 0 bases from J, leaving 8 bases between. CDR3 size: 14 residues. Looked up from germline, CDR1 is TSWWSYY and CDR2 is QGS. CDR3 loop: CALGDLGYTDKLIF. The CDR3 DNA follows: TGTGCTCTTGGGGACCTCGGGTACACCGATAAACTCATCTTT.

This clone was recorded a few times. The chain joins TRDV1 to TRDJ2; 8 bases line up with TRDD3. CDR1 is TSWWSYY, CDR2 QGS, per germline. The CDR3 has 20 residues. V dropped 1 base and J dropped 9; count of bases not matched to a gene: 22. CDR3 sequence reads: CALGERVLMPLLGVPTQLFF. DNA of the CDR3: TGTGCTCTTGGGGAACGGGTCCTAATGCCCTTACTGGGGGTTCCCACACAACTCTTCTTT.

The rearrangement links TRDV1 to TRDJ1; 11 nucleotides align to TRDD3. Germline loops: CDR1 TSWWSYY, CDR2 QGS. The V and J ends lost 1 base and 0 bases, in that order; junction bases with no gene match: 16. This CDR3 region has 21 residues. The CDR3 DNA reads TGTGCTCTTGGGGAACCCTTTTCCGGGTGGGGGATACGCAGGTACACCGATAAACTCATCTTT. Its translation is CALGEPFSGWGIRRYTDKLIF.

This clone was seen a handful of times. V is TRDV1 and J is TRDJ1, with D possibly being TRDD3 (5 bases). Trimming shortened V by 2 bases and J by 0 bases, and 28 bases separated the two germline ends. This CDR3 has 21 amino acids. The germline CDR1 and CDR2 sequences are TSWWSYY and QGS. In nucleotides, the CDR3 is TGTGCTCTTGGGGAAATCCTTAGTCTTGAACCTCTGGGCCTGTACACCGATAAACTCATCTTT. This sequence encodes CALGEILSLEPLGLYTDKLIF.

The table lists this clone with a few counts. The chain couples TRDV1 to TRDJ1, with D unresolved. V was trimmed by 3 bases and J by 3 bases, leaving 8 bases between them. Per the germline V gene, CDR1 is TSWWSYY and CDR2 is QGS. The CDR3 contains 13 residues. The CDR3 sequence is CALGDLNADKLIF. The CDR3 bases are TGTGCTCTTGGGGACCTTAATGCCGATAAACTCATCTTT.

The chain uses TRDV1 and TRDJ1, with a weak D call TRDD3 (6 bases). This CDR3 spans 19 amino acids. The V gene's germline CDR1 is TSWWSYY and CDR2 QGS. With 0 bases removed from V and 0 bases from J, the gap between germline ends came to 20 bases. The CDR3: CALGELSPATGDDTDKLIF. The CDR3 coding sequence is TGTGCTCTTGGGGAACTTTCCCCTGCTACCGGGGATGACACCGATAAACTCATCTTT.

V gene TRDV1 combines with J gene TRDJ1; 10 bases are a match to TRDD3. The CDR3 is 20 residues long. Trimming at V came to 4 bases and at J to 2 bases, leaving 19 bases not matched to a gene. Germline V CDR1 and CDR2: TSWWSYY, QGS. The CDR3 region is CALGAKGSYHRLGDTDKLIF. As DNA, the CDR3 is TGTGCTCTTGGGGCAAAGGGTTCCTACCACCGACTGGGGGATACCGATAAACTCATCTTT.

The chain carries TRDV1 and TRDJ1; 7 nucleotides align to TRDD3. This CDR3 comprises 15 residues. The trim removed 0 bases at V and 7 bases at J, leaving 8 bases unmatched. Germline CDR1 is TSWWSYY and CDR2 is QGS. This CDR3 is CALGELPGTGAKLIF. CDR3 DNA sequence: TGTGCTCTTGGGGAACTACCAGGGACTGGGGCTAAACTCATCTTT.

A note on this clone: This sample includes further DNA sequences coding for the same CDR3. The chain recombines TRDV1 with TRDJ1; 11 positions agree with TRDD3. Per the germline V gene, CDR1 is TSWWSYY and CDR2 is QGS. V gave up 0 bases and J gave up 3 bases; unmatched junction bases: 12. This CDR3 has 19 amino acids. CDR3 sequence reads: CALGELSGTGGYYSDKLIF. The CDR3 DNA follows: TGTGCTCTTGGGGAACTCTCCGGTACTGGGGGATATTACTCCGATAAACTCATCTTT.

This clone was seen a few times. The V and J genes are TRDV1 and TRDJ1; 11 nucleotides align to TRDD3. The CDR3 loop spans 25 amino acids. The V and J ends lost 1 base and 0 bases, in that order; junction bases with no gene match: 28. Germline V gene sequence: CDR1 TSWWSYY, CDR2 QGS. CDR3 loop: CALGERVLRQVLGDIAPLYTDKLIF. The CDR3 coding sequence is TGTGCTCTTGGGGAACGAGTCCTACGCCAAGTACTGGGGGATATCGCTCCCCTTTACACCGATAAACTCATCTTT.

V and J are TRDV2 and TRDJ1; D is perhaps TRDD3 (6 bases). CDR3 length equals 19 residues. The V gene lost 0 bases and the J gene lost 0 bases, with 22 bases spanning the gap. CDR1 and CDR2 from the germline V gene are GEAIGNYY and EKD. In nucleotides, the CDR3 is TGTGCCTGTGACACCAGCGGCCTTGACCACTGGGAGCACACCGATAAACTCATCTTT. Its protein product is CACDTSGLDHWEHTDKLIF.

V is TRDV1 and J is TRDJ1, with 11 bases that match TRDD3. V dropped 9 bases and J dropped 0; count of bases not matched to a gene: 24. CDR3 length: 21 amino acids. The germline V gene has CDR1 TSWWSYY and CDR2 QGS. CDR3 region: CALQFPRSSSGGYAYTDKLIF. In nucleotides, the CDR3 is TGTGCTCTCCAATTTCCTAGAAGCAGTAGTGGGGGATACGCTTACACCGATAAACTCATCTTT.

The chain couples TRDV1 to TRDJ1; no definite D call. Trimming shortened V by 4 bases and J by 4 bases, and 13 bases separated the two germline ends. Germline loops: CDR1 TSWWSYY, CDR2 QGS. This CDR3 comprises 14 residues. The CDR3 DNA sequence: TGTGCTCTTGGGGCCCTGCTTTGGAACGATAAACTCATCTTT. Protein product: CALGALLWNDKLIF.

The rearrangement uses TRDV1 and TRDJ1, with D tentatively TRDD2 (7 bases). Germline lookup yields CDR1 TSWWSYY and CDR2 QGS. V shed 9 bases and J shed 8 bases, with 37 bases lying between them. The CDR3 spans 19 residues. The CDR3 sequence: CALRNWPSSVTPNGGKLIF. CDR3 in DNA: TGTGCTCTGAGAAACTGGCCTTCCTCCGTAACCCCTAATGGGGGGAAACTCATCTTT.

V and J are TRDV1 and TRDJ1; 11 nucleotides match TRDD3. From germline, CDR1 is TSWWSYY and CDR2 QGS. The CDR3 covers 23 residues. After removal of 2 bases from V and 0 bases from J, the junction contained 23 bases not matched to a gene. Written as DNA, the CDR3 is TGTGCTCTTGGGGAATACCGCCTCCTACGGTTACTGGGGGATAGCCCGTACACCGATAAACTCATCTTT. Amino acid sequence: CALGEYRLLRLLGDSPYTDKLIF.

The V and J genes are TRDV1 and TRDJ1, with 12 nucleotides matching TRDD3. Looked up from germline, CDR1 is TSWWSYY and CDR2 is QGS. This CDR3 region has 21 residues. J lost 1 base, V lost 3 bases, and 18 bases had no gene match. The DNA for the CDR3 is TGTGCTCTTGGGGATAGGGCTTCCTCCGCTTACTGGGGGATACTCACCGATAAACTCATCTTT. Its protein is CALGDRASSAYWGILTDKLIF.

This sequence joins TRDV1 and TRDJ1, with a weak D call TRDD3 (6 bases). The CDR3 contains 15 residues. From germline, CDR1 is TSWWSYY and CDR2 QGS. V gave up 2 bases and J gave up 5 bases, with 15 bases separating them. CDR3 residues: CALGEGGDTLDKLIF. The DNA of the CDR3 is TGTGCTCTTGGGGAAGGGGGAGATACGCTGGATAAACTCATCTTT.

This clone was detected only a few times. J is TRDJ1 and V is TRDV1, with TRDD3 matching 8 bases. V lost 2 bases to trimming and J lost 1 base; unmatched junction nucleotides: 12. Germline CDR1 reads TSWWSYY; CDR2 reads QGS. This CDR3 region has 18 residues. The CDR3 DNA sequence: TGTGCTCTTGGGGAAATAGTGGGGGATGGTGCGCGCACCGATAAACTCATCTTT. This gives the protein CALGEIVGDGARTDKLIF.

The chain employs TRDV1 and TRDJ1; 7 nucleotides align to TRDD3. The CDR3 has 19 amino acids. Germline CDR1 TSWWSYY, CDR2 QGS. V was clipped by 3 bases and J by 0 bases; unmatched bases: 16. The CDR3 loop reads CALGDYTAALTGDTDKLIF. CDR3 nucleotides: TGTGCTCTTGGGGATTACACCGCAGCCCTTACTGGGGACACCGATAAACTCATCTTT.

For this clone: The DNA is omitted, as the CDR3 cannot be located on it reliably, and the CDR3 follows TCRdb's listing. The V call is TRDV1, the J call TRDJ1; the table's D call of TRDD3 was not tested on the DNA. The CDR3 comprises 25 residues, both ends counted. The germline V gene has CDR1 TSWWSYY and CDR2 QGS. The CDR3 reads CALGELPFPPPLLYWGIRRTDKLIF.

The chain has TRDV1 and TRDJ1; D is uncertain. V was shortened by 0 bases and J by 0 bases, with 11 bases between the two germline ends. There are 16 residues in the CDR3. Germline CDR1 and CDR2: TSWWSYY and QGS. The CDR3 is CALGELAYLYTDKLIF. In nucleotides, the CDR3 is TGTGCTCTTGGGGAACTAGCATACCTCTACACCGATAAACTCATCTTT.

This clone was found a few times. The chain is built from TRDV1 and TRDJ1; maybe TRDD3 (5 bases). Trimming shortened V by 9 bases and J by 0 bases, and 11 bases separated the two germline ends. From germline, CDR1 is TSWWSYY and CDR2 QGS. The CDR3 spans 13 residues. The CDR3 DNA sequence: TGTGCTCTCGTCCCTGGGTACACCGATAAACTCATCTTT. Amino acids: CALVPGYTDKLIF.

The gene calls are TRDV1 and TRDJ1; 10 nucleotides agree with TRDD3. The V gene end was trimmed by 1 base and the J gene end by 2 bases; junction bases not matched to a gene: 22. The germline V gene has CDR1 TSWWSYY and CDR2 QGS. The CDR3 is 22 residues long. For the CDR3, the DNA is TGTGCTCTTGGGGAACGAGCCTTGGGTTCCAGGGGGATACGCGGAGGGACCGATAAACTCATCTTT. Encoded protein: CALGERALGSRGIRGGTDKLIF.

The V call is TRDV1, the J call TRDJ1; D is possibly TRDD3 (5 bases). V was pared by 5 bases and J by 3 bases, with 13 bases between. The CDR3 loop spans 14 amino acids. From germline, CDR1 is TSWWSYY and CDR2 QGS. Here the CDR3 reads CALGLGTAPDKLIF. The CDR3 DNA reads as TGTGCTCTTGGGCTGGGAACGGCGCCCGATAAACTCATCTTT.

In this sample, this clone turned up a few times. The rearrangement uses TRDV1 and TRDJ1; 9 bases align to TRDD3. Germline CDR1 reads TSWWSYY; CDR2 reads QGS. The CDR3 runs to 20 residues. V dropped 3 bases and J dropped 4; count of bases not matched to a gene: 21. The CDR3 reads CALGDPTWVTDWGTVDKLIF. CDR3 nucleotide sequence: TGTGCTCTTGGGGACCCCACCTGGGTTACGGACTGGGGGACTGTCGATAAACTCATCTTT.

The table lists this clone with a few counts. The rearrangement links TRDV1 to TRDJ1; 7 positions agree with TRDD3. The CDR3 is 19 amino acids. Per germline, CDR1 TSWWSYY and CDR2 QGS. J was trimmed by 3 bases and V by 4 bases; bases with no gene match: 20. In nucleotides, the CDR3 is TGTGCTCTTGGGGGACCCAAACCCAGAGGGCTGGGGGTGCCCGATAAACTCATCTTT. This translates into CALGGPKPRGLGVPDKLIF.

This clone was seen only a few times. The chain is built from TRDV1 and TRDJ1; 8 bases agree with TRDD3. CDR1 and CDR2 from the germline V gene are TSWWSYY and QGS. The CDR3 is made up of 17 amino acids. With 5 bases clipped from V and 0 bases from J, the junction kept 11 bases outside the gene matches. The CDR3 bases are TGTGCTCTTGGGAAATTCTCCTGGGGGAAGAACACCGATAAACTCATCTTT. Protein: CALGKFSWGKNTDKLIF.

This clone was recorded a few times. The V gene is TRDV1, the J gene TRDJ1; 8 bases align to TRDD3. The trim removed 0 bases at V and 0 bases at J, leaving 15 bases unmatched. Per the germline V gene, CDR1 is TSWWSYY and CDR2 is QGS. The CDR3 totals 20 residues. The chain's CDR3 is CALGELCQDWGSADTDKLIF. CDR3 DNA: TGTGCTCTTGGGGAACTGTGCCAGGACTGGGGGTCTGCCGACACCGATAAACTCATCTTT.

Points on this clone: With a much larger clone just one base away, this may be a read error. V usage is TRAV29/DV5 and J usage is TRDJ1, with D possibly being TRDD2 (6 bases). There are 21 residues in the CDR3. The germline V gene has CDR1 NSMFDY and CDR2 ISSIKDK. The V end lost 4 bases, the J end lost 5 bases, and 39 bases lay between the germline ends. The CDR3 region has the DNA TGTGCAGCATCCCTGATATCTTCCTTCCACGGGTTTGCACCGCGATCTGATAAACTCATCTTT. Amino acid sequence: CAASLISSFHGFAPRSDKLIF.